A selection of T cell receptor beta chains follows, all from one sample in a study of control samples from healthy donors and cancer patients. Only in-frame clones appear in the TCRdb table, and some are missing; sequencing was by immunoSEQ multiplex PCR. The table shows roughly 100,000 clones, with roughly 92% occurring only once. The material sequenced was blood. The receptors were gathered from a human donor in good health. The donor label of this sample is uncertain. CDR3s include the opening cysteine and the closing phenylalanine or tryptophan. The order of the fields is CDR3 protein, CDR3 DNA, clone size, V gene, J gene, D gene. A D gene is named only where the DNA matches it firmly. Expanded clones get a size class; other rows say once, few or many, or leave the size out.

CDR3: CASSITIRVDTQYF; DNA: TGTGCCAGTAGTATAACCATTCGGGTGGATACGCAGTATTTT; size: .; V: TRBV19; J: TRBJ2-3; D: .
CDR3: CASSPSQGGQPQHF; DNA: TGTGCCAGCTCACCGTCCCAGGGTGGACAGCCCCAGCATTTT; size: .; V: TRBV18; J: TRBJ1-5; D: .
CDR3: CASSYSAGGPETQYF; DNA: TGTGCCAGCAGTTACTCAGCGGGGGGGCCTGAGACCCAGTACTTC; size: .; V: TRBV6-5; J: TRBJ2-5; D: TRBD2
CDR3: CASMTGSEQFF; DNA: TGTGCCAGCATGACGGGGTCCGAGCAGTTCTTC; size: .; V: TRBV12-3/TRBV12-4; J: TRBJ2-1; D: .
CDR3: CASSYGQGGTGELFF; DNA: TGTGCCAGCAGTTACGGACAGGGTGGCACCGGGGAGCTGTTTTTT; size: .; V: TRBV27; J: TRBJ2-2; D: TRBD1
CDR3: CASSSQPGLENQPQHF; DNA: TGTGCCAGCAGTTCACAACCGGGACTCGAAAATCAGCCCCAGCATTTT; size: .; V: TRBV28; J: TRBJ1-5; D: .
CDR3: CASSLGSGQGAVDNSPLHF; DNA: TGCGCCAGCAGCTTGGGATCGGGACAGGGGGCTGTGGATAATTCACCCCTCCACTTT; size: .; V: TRBV5-1; J: TRBJ1-6; D: TRBD1
CDR3: CASSSRDSYEKLFF; DNA: TGTGCCAGCAGTAGCCGGGACAGCTATGAAAAACTGTTTTTT; size: .; V: TRBV6-6; J: TRBJ1-4; D: TRBD1
CDR3: CASSLSGLAGGPKTQYF; DNA: TGTGCCAGCAGCTTATCGGGACTAGCGGGGGGGCCAAAGACCCAGTACTTC; size: once; V: TRBV7-8; J: TRBJ2-5; D: TRBD2
CDR3: CAWDKGLLGDNEQFF; DNA: TGTGCCTGGGATAAGGGGTTATTGGGGGACAATGAGCAGTTCTTC; size: few; V: TRBV30; J: TRBJ2-1; D: .
CDR3: CASSIGQGEQYF; DNA: TGTGCCAGTAGTATAGGGCAAGGCGAGCAGTACTTC; size: .; V: TRBV19; J: TRBJ2-7; D: .
CDR3: CASKFLGGSGANVLTF; DNA: TGTGCCAGCAAATTTCTCGGGGGCTCTGGGGCCAACGTCCTGACTTTC; size: .; V: TRBV2; J: TRBJ2-6; D: .
CDR3: CASSQGERGNNEQFF; DNA: TGTGCCAGCAGCCAAGGAGAGAGGGGGAATAATGAGCAGTTCTTC; size: .; V: TRBV4-2; J: TRBJ2-1; D: .
CDR3: CASSFPGQGDTGELFF; DNA: TGTGCCAGCAGCTTCCCGGGACAGGGAGACACCGGGGAGCTGTTTTTT; size: .; V: TRBV7-8; J: TRBJ2-2; D: TRBD1
CDR3: CASSQDTGGTEAFF; DNA: TGCGCCAGCAGCCAAGATACGGGAGGGACTGAAGCTTTCTTT; size: .; V: TRBV4-3; J: TRBJ1-1; D: .
CDR3: CASSQVTSGGALKETQYF; DNA: TGCGCCAGCAGCCAAGTGACTAGCGGGGGGGCGTTGAAGGAGACCCAGTACTTC; size: .; V: TRBV4-3; J: TRBJ2-5; D: TRBD2
CDR3: CASSFWRGEYNEQFF; DNA: TGTGCCAGCAGCTTCTGGCGGGGGGAATACAATGAGCAGTTCTTC; size: .; V: TRBV11-2; J: TRBJ2-1; D: TRBD2
CDR3: CASSFSSGGGRLETQYF; DNA: TGTGCCAGCAGCTTTTCTAGCGGGGGTGGCCGTCTGGAGACCCAGTACTTC; size: .; V: TRBV7-2; J: TRBJ2-5; D: TRBD2
CDR3: CASSPRGQPQHF; DNA: TGTGCCAGCAGTCCAAGGGGTCAGCCCCAGCATTTT; size: .; V: TRBV12-3/TRBV12-4; J: TRBJ1-5; D: .
CDR3: CASSTRPGNEQFF; DNA: TGTGCCAGCAGCACACGGCCGGGGAATGAGCAGTTCTTC; size: .; V: TRBV9; J: TRBJ2-1; D: .
CDR3: CASKGGGELFF; DNA: TGTGCCAGTAAAGGGGGCGGGGAGCTGTTTTTT; size: .; V: TRBV19; J: TRBJ2-2; D: .
CDR3: CASSRQGDEKLFF; DNA: TGTGCCAGTAGTAGACAGGGGGACGAAAAACTGTTTTTT; size: .; V: TRBV19; J: TRBJ1-4; D: TRBD1
CDR3: CASGLAGTDTQYF; DNA: TGTGCCAGCGGACTAGCGGGCACAGATACGCAGTATTTT; size: .; V: TRBV27; J: TRBJ2-3; D: TRBD2
CDR3: CASSRSYQPQHF; DNA: TGTGCCAGCAGTCGTAGTTATCAGCCCCAGCATTTT; size: .; V: TRBV28; J: TRBJ1-5; D: .
CDR3: CATSPGQGFETQYF; DNA: TGTGCCACCAGTCCGGGACAGGGTTTCGAGACCCAGTACTTC; size: .; V: TRBV24-1; J: TRBJ2-5; D: TRBD1
CDR3: CASSDWTGVAKNIQYF; DNA: TGTGCCAGCAGTGACTGGACAGGGGTAGCCAAAAACATTCAGTACTTC; size: .; V: TRBV2; J: TRBJ2-4; D: TRBD1
CDR3: CASSIVGIDGYTF; DNA: TGTGCCAGTAGTATCGTGGGGATCGATGGCTACACCTTC; size: .; V: TRBV19; J: TRBJ1-2; D: .
CDR3: CASSIVHGGSNQPQHF; DNA: TGTGCCAGTAGTATAGTCCATGGGGGCAGCAATCAGCCCCAGCATTTT; size: .; V: TRBV19; J: TRBJ1-5; D: .
CDR3: CASSPPGLGAAVYEQYF; DNA: TGTGCCAGCAGCCCCCCAGGTTTGGGAGCGGCGGTCTACGAGCAGTACTTC; size: .; V: TRBV5-4; J: TRBJ2-7; D: .
CDR3: CASSLEGVNNEKLFF; DNA: TGCGCCAGCAGCTTGGAGGGGGTTAATAATGAAAAACTGTTTTTT; size: .; V: TRBV5-1; J: TRBJ1-4; D: .
CDR3: CASSFQRGGTDTQYF; DNA: TGTGCCAGCAGCTTCCAAAGGGGGGGCACAGATACGCAGTATTTT; size: .; V: TRBV5-4; J: TRBJ2-3; D: .